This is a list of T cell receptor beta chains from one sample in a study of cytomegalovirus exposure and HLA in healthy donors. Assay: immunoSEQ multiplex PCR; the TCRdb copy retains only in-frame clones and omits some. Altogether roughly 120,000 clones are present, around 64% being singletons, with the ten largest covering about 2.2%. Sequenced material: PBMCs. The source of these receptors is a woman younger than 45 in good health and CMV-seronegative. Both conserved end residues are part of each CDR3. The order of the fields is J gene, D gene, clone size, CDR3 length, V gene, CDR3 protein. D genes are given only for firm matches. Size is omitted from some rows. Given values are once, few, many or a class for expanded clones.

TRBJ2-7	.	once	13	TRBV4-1	CASRPSGSYEQYF
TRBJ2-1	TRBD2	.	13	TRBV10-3	CAISGTSGNEGFF
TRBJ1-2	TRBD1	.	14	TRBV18	CASSPRDRGSGYTF
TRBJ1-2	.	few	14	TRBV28	CASSLIGRGYSYTF
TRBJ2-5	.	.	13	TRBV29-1	CSVARRTSGEQYF
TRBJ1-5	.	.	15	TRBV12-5	CASGLDIRQAQPQHF
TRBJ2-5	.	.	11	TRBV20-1	CSARAQETQYF
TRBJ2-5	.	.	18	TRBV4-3	CASSQDLVGRAGEETQYF
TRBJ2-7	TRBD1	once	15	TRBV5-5	CASSLALGTGYEQYF
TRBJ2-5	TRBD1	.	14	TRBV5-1	CASSLDRAQETQYF
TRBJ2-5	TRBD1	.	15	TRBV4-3	CASSPGTETFETQYF
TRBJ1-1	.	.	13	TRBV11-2	CASSLWGEAEAFF
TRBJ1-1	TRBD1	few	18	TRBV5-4	CASSSGAGGLRMNTEAFF
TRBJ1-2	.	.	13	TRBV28	CASSSPGVGGYTF
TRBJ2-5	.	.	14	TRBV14	CASSYRQPQETQYF
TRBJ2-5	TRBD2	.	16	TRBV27	CASSLSTSGSRETQYF
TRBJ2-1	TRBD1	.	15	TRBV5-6	CASSQYRTGRIEQFF
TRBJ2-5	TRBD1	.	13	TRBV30	CAWSEDRAQTQYF
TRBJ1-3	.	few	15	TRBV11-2	CASSRRRSSGNTIYF
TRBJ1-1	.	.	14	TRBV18	CASSPRVSQTEAFF
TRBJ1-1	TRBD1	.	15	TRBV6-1	CASNDRGAMNTEAFF
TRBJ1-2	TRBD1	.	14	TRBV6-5	CASSRDRSYYGYTF
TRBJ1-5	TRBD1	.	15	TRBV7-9	CASSLSTGVGQPQHF
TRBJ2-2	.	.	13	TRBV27	CASSFTNTGELFF
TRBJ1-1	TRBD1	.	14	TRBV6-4	CASSRTGGATEAFF
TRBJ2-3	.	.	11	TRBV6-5	CASSPADTQYF
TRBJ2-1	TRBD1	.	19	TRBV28	CASSFTTLKTGGSGNEQFF
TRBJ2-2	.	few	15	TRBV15	CATSRVATNHGELFF
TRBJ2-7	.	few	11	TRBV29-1	CSLGWGHEQYF
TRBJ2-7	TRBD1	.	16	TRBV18	CASSLSRDRGAYEQYF
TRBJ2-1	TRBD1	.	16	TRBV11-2	CASSLDQGVSYNEQFF